The TCR beta chain under discussion was sequenced for a study of cytomegalovirus exposure and HLA in healthy donors. General study findings and limits: Equally common other TCR beta chains were less clonally expanded than HLA-associated ones, a later analysis found. The study recorded some 160 TCR beta chains that were cytomegalovirus-associated. The study carried out a later analysis of TCR beta sequences. It associated 15,000 to 20,000 of them with specific HLA alleles at a false discovery rate of 0.05. The CMV antigen specificity of a few CMV-associated chains was confirmed through in vitro analysis.

The PCR used 60 Vbeta and 13 Jbeta primers. Some clones are missing from TCRdb's copy, which holds only in-frame ones; the method was immunoSEQ multiplex PCR. The profile covers 200,000 to 250,000 clones, with less than 80% appearing a single time and about 0.22% taken by the ten largest. Notes on this clone: Its matching antigen is unknown.

The germline gives CDR1 KGHSH, CDR2 LQKENI. This CDR3 spans 15 amino acids. V lost 6 bases to trimming and J lost 1 base; unmatched junction nucleotides: 6. The chain carries TRBV18 and TRBJ2-1, with 7 positions matching TRBD1. Sequencing was performed on PBMCs. The source of this sequence is a girl between 2 and 10 years old in good health and CMV-seronegative. CDR3 protein: CASSQAGGSYNEQFF. As DNA, the CDR3 is TGTGCCAGCTCGCAGGCAGGGGGATCCTACAATGAGCAGTTCTTC.